This T cell receptor beta chain is drawn from a study of cytomegalovirus exposure and HLA in healthy donors (dated by TCRdb to the late 2010s). In the study overall: An earlier analysis of under 600 of the donors reported roughly 300 Gb of sequence data and 117 million unique TCR beta sequences from about 180 million T cells. An early release covering 550 to 700 HLA-typed donors comprised roughly 300 gigabases of sequencing data and around 80 million unique TCR sequences. Of the roughly 400 genotyped donors, approximately 82% fell in the genetic ancestry cluster associated with self-reported Caucasian donors. The study aimed to test whether cataloging public T cell receptors could reveal signatures of past pathogen exposure. The T cell repertoires of roughly 660 subjects were profiled by immunosequencing and related to cytomegalovirus serostatus. Along with the roughly 670-subject first cohort, a separate validation cohort of approximately 110 different subjects was used. The study combined high-throughput TCR immunosequencing, statistical association of individual TCRs with disease status, and machine learning to predict cytomegalovirus infection status. A later analysis re-examined previously published TCR beta repertoires from 600 to 700 donors and added high-resolution HLA genotyping to investigate patterns of TCR occurrence. Rather than using new phenotypic data, the later analysis identified candidate immune exposures from TCR beta sequences and from how often those sequences occurred across donors. To decide whether each TCR beta V gene segment behaved as functional or pseudogenic, an earlier analysis of fewer than 750 of the donors relied on high-throughput TCR beta sequencing. Donor age, sex, ethnicity and CMV serostatus were compiled alongside the repertoire data. A later genetic analysis used genome-wide SNP genotypes for about three fifths of the roughly 700 donors, treating that subset as a discovery cohort. All discovery cohort repertoires had been generated on a single sequencing platform. Class I and class II HLA loci were covered by the typing at four-digit resolution. Typing coverage varied by locus: roughly 620-640 donors for A, B, C, DRB1 and DQB1; approximately 520 for DQA1; approximately 570 for DPA1; roughly 450 for DPB1. Because of strong linkage in the cohort, a handful of DR-DQ haplotypes were treated as single units for association and clustering. On average, 235,054 unique TCR beta nucleotide sequences were sequenced per donor among 398 genotyped donors of the cohort, with 15% to 20% of those sequences being non-productive.

Library construction relied on the immunoSEQ multiplex PCR assay. For the multiplex PCR, a mixture combining 60 forward primers for TCR Vbeta segments and 13 reverse primers for TCR Jbeta segments was used. The CDR3 region of rearranged TCR beta genes was amplified from genomic DNA with a multiplex PCR assay. Amplified TCR beta libraries were sequenced as 87-base-pair reads on the Illumina HiSeq System. The study's processing was this. Across the 500 to 750 repertoires, a later analysis counted around 80 million unique TCR beta chains, approximately 12 million of which were shared by at least two donors. Raw reads were error-corrected and collapsed into unique sequences with a nearest-neighbor algorithm that merged closely related sequences to remove PCR and sequencing errors. To assign V, D and J gene segments, CDR3 sequences were aligned to IMGT reference sequences. For a sequence to be retained, a match of at least six nucleotides was required to both a V gene segment and a J gene segment. A rearrangement counted as productive if the CDR3 had no stop codons and remained in frame with V and J, and every other rearrangement counted as non-productive. Following IMGT convention, CDR3 was defined as the stretch from the second conserved V-encoded cysteine to the conserved J-encoded phenylalanine. Sequences without an unambiguous match to a single V gene segment were excluded from the earlier analysis of a few hundred of the donors. In an earlier analysis of some 590 of the donors, V segments were called functional above 56.7% productive rearrangements and were called segregating when the between-donor standard deviation exceeded 5%. To diagnose cytomegalovirus status from the catalog of TCR beta chain sequences, a statistical classification framework was built. A later analysis assigned V and J genes by comparing TCR nucleotide sequences with IMGT/GENE-DB human TR gene sequences. A later analysis assigned CDR3 sequences and most-parsimonious VDJ recombination scenarios with the TCRdist pipeline. In a later analysis, each TCR beta chain was defined by its CDR3 amino acid sequence together with its V-gene family, and reads without a unique V-gene family were excluded. In a later analysis, 450 to 600 highly shared, low-generation-probability nucleotide sequences were removed to address suspected cross-contamination and a sequencing artifact. In a later analysis, a clonal expansion index was calculated for each public chain from normalized within-repertoire ranks of inferred template counts. In a later analysis, generation probabilities were computed with a VDJ recombination model fitted to out-of-frame rearrangements, and the resulting probabilities were checked against IGoR. In a later analysis, hypergeometric tests were used to score TCR-TCR, TCR-HLA and TCR-CMV co-occurrence, with a repertoire-size bias correction applied to TCR pairs. In a later analysis, false discovery rates were estimated by permuting HLA or CMV assignments 20 times. A later analysis grouped co-occurring TCRs with DBSCAN, adding TCRdist sequence similarity when clustering within HLA-allele-positive subsets. Co-occurrence clustering excluded repertoires with fewer than 30,000 or more than 120,000 public chains, plus five with anomalous nucleotide sharing. The source is immuneACCESS, and TCRdb retained only in-frame sequences with V and J called. Part of the clones is not carried over; for the studies checked, unresolved V genes explain less than half of this, and the remainder is unexplained. That table gives V, J and clone size, and the DNA gave D and trimming. The sample yields fewer than 80,000 clones; around 80% were counted once. The ten largest account for 20% to 25% of the sample.

The cohort comprised hundreds of healthy bone marrow donors. All cohort members were sampled while nominally healthy, although unrecorded immune exposures were likely present. The donor tested CMV seropositive and was one of the 289 seropositive cohort members. A peripheral blood sample was collected from each donor, and TCR beta sequencing was performed on peripheral blood mononuclear cells. The Qiagen DNeasy Blood Extraction Kit was used to extract genomic DNA from the blood cell samples. From the germline V gene, CDR1 is SGHDT and CDR2 is YYEEEE. The CDR3 runs 15 residues from the cysteine to the phenylalanine. Only the CDR3 DNA is retained, 45 bases long and in frame from the first base. Trimming at the junction amounts to 1 base on V and 2 bases on J, and the germline ends lie 11 bases apart. This clone was detected a few times. Its antigen is currently not known. Base-call qualities are not available, and no considerably larger clone is one nucleotide away.

Study-level results and caveats: Most CMV-associated TCR beta chains appeared to be HLA-restricted in a later analysis, and the HLA associations seemed to be driven largely by CMV exposure. In both the original and validation cohorts, the classifier was reported to diagnose cytomegalovirus status with high specificity and sensitivity. Three of the identified cytomegalovirus-associated TCR beta chains were confirmed in vitro to be specific for cytomegalovirus antigens. Correlated functional status among segregating V segments might reflect linkage disequilibrium, but an unknown experimental factor could not be ruled out. HLA typing was unavailable for some donors at each locus, so association tests used only the typed subset. It was suggested by the authors that the approach could potentially be generalized to other disease states and immunological phenotypes. A group of highly shared sequence variants was considered likely to be a technical artifact of the sequencing pipeline. According to a later analysis, TCR association rates differed among HLA loci, with DRB1 alleles showing the most associated TCRs and HLA-C alleles showing the fewest. A total of 150 or so TCR beta chains were listed by the study as associated with cytomegalovirus. When HLA alleles, especially DR and DQ, strongly co-occurred, attributing TCR associations to individual alleles was difficult. The earlier analysis of about 600 of the donors excluded approximately 17 rarely observed V segments, including chromosome 9 orphons, because counts were too low. In a later analysis, around 15,000 TCR beta sequences were associated with specific HLA alleles at a false discovery rate of 0.05. Compared with the roughly 670-donor mean, donors in an Asian-associated ancestry cluster had fewer N-insertions in productive TCRs, according to a later genetic analysis. A further reported finding was that TCR beta sequences accurately predicted the HLA-A and HLA-B alleles for most subjects in the first cohort. This cohort had only TCR beta chains sequenced, and the lack of alpha or paired-chain data limited which features could be detected. Presence/absence analyses assumed roughly uniform sequencing depth across donors, an assumption that may not hold. CMV serostatus was the only immune exposure information available for the cohort. An association between a missense DCLRE1C variant and V-gene and J-gene trimming of TCR beta chains was found in a later genetic analysis and replicated in an independent cohort. A later analysis reported that several top co-occurrence clusters appeared linked to parvovirus B19, influenza, CMV and Epstein-Barr virus. Most TCR sequences were observed very rarely across donors, whereas some public TCRs were present in many individuals. Some IMGT-functional V segments, including TRBV6-2 and TRBV6-3, could not be distinguished by the 87-base-pair reads and were therefore excluded. In an earlier analysis of a few hundred of the donors, most TCR beta V segments were observed in productive rearrangements about 90% or about 30% of the time, broadly matching IMGT annotations. A later analysis found that HLA-associated TCR beta chains were more clonally expanded and had lower generation probabilities than equally common non-associated chains.

The origin of this receptor is a woman in her thirties or forties in good health and CMV-seropositive. The chain employs TRBV5-6 and TRBJ2-3, and perhaps TRBD2 as D gene, on 6 matching bases. The material sequenced was PBMCs. The CDR3 region: CASSLWGLNTDTQYF. The nucleotides read TGTGCCAGCAGCTTGTGGGGACTTAACACAGATACGCAGTATTTT.